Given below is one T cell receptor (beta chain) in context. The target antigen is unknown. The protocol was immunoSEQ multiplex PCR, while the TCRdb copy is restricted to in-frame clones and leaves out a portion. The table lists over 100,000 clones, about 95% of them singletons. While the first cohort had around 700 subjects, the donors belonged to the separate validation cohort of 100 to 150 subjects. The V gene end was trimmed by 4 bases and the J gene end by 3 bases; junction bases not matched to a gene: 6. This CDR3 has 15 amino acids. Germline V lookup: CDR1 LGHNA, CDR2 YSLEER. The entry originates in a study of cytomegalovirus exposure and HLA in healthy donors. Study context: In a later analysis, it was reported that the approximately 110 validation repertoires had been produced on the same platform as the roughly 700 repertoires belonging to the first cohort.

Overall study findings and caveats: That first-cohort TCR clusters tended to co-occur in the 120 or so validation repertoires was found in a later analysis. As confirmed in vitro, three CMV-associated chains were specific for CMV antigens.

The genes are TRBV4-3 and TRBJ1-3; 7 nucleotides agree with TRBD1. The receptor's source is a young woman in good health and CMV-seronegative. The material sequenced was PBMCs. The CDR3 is CASSLHSGGGNTIYF. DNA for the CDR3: TGCGCCAGCAGCCTACATTCAGGGGGTGGAAACACCATATATTTT.